This T cell receptor (beta chain) was obtained from a study of T cells in Graves' hyperthyroidism and ophthalmopathy. Study results and caveats: Stable hyperthyroidism was told apart from ophthalmopathy by a model built on 13 V-J features. Model predictions of ophthalmopathy came a median around 6.5 months before onset.

Graves' hyperthyroidism was deemed stable given no ophthalmopathy progression within 18 months. Each diagnosis drew on symptoms, thyroxine, TRAb, thyroid ultrasound and orbital computed tomography findings. Template material for amplifying TCR beta CDR3 regions consisted of RNA transcripts. The HTBI primer set served for first-round RT-PCR of the TCR CDR3. Using its own MiXCR run on the multiplex PCR reads, TCRdb lists one record per CDR3 protein. The table shows roughly 330,000 distinct CDR3 sequences, with roughly 17% occurring only once. Per germline, CDR1 SGDLS and CDR2 YYNGEE. V shed 6 bases, J shed 5 bases, and the junction held 12 bases outside the gene matches. This CDR3 is built from 15 residues. On this clonotype itself: Its antigen is still unknown.

This clonotype was sampled from a man younger than 40 with Graves' hyperthyroidism. This rearrangement joins TRBV9 to TRBJ1-2, with 8 bases that match TRBD1. The sequencing input was blood. The CDR3 DNA is TGTGCCAGCACCACGGGGCAGGGGGCGGGGTATGGCTACACCTTC. Its translation is CASTTGQGAGYGYTF.